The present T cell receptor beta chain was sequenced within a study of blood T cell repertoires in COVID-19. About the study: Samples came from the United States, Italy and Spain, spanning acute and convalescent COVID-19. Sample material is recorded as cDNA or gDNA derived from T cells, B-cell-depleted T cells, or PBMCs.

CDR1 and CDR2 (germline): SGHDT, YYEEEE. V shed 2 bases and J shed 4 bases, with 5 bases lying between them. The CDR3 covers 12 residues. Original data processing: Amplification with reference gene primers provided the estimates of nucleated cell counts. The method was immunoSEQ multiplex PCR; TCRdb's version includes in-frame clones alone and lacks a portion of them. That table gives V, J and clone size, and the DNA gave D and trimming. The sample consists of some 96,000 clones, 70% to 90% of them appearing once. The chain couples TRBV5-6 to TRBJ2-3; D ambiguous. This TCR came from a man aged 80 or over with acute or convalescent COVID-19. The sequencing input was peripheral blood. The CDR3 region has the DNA TGTGCCAGCAGCTTTTACTCAGATACGCAGTATTTT. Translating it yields CASSFYSDTQYF.